The 8 T cell receptor beta chains given below trace back to one sample, sequenced in a study of shared clonotypes between healthy human individuals. The table came from immunoSEQ multiplex PCR; TCRdb's copy has only in-frame clones and leaves some out. The sample has fewer than 3 million clones, 85% to 95% seen once. Sequencing used naive CD4+ T cells from PBMCs. Documented subset: CD45RA+ positively selected. These receptors were obtained from a man in his late teens or twenties in good health. Some clones in this sample may be carry-over from other donors' samples.

The rearrangement joins TRBV6-1 to TRBJ2-5, with D possibly being TRBD1 or TRBD2 (5 bases each). CDR1 is MNHNS and CDR2 is SASEGT in the germline V gene. The CDR3 spans 13 residues. Trimming removed 5 bases from V and 2 bases from J, with 9 bases in between. CDR3 sequence reads: CASSWDGQETQYF. The CDR3 DNA reads as TGTGCCAGCAGTTGGGACGGACAAGAGACCCAGTACTTC.

The rearrangement uses TRBV5-1 and TRBJ2-7; 8 nucleotides match TRBD1. This CDR3 region has 14 residues. Unmatched junction bases numbered 16, after V lost 5 bases and J lost 12 bases. The germline V gene has CDR1 SGHRS and CDR2 YFSETQ. CDR3 sequence reads: CASSSQVAGGGSYF. The CDR3 region has the DNA TGCGCCAGCAGTTCACAGGTCGCAGGGGGCGGTTCGTACTTC.

The chain is built from TRBV9 and TRBJ1-5; tentative D call: TRBD1 (6 bases). The CDR3 has 13 residues. The germline CDR1 and CDR2 sequences are SGDLS and YYNGEE. Trimming left V 3 bases short and J 6 bases short, with 10 bases between. In DNA form, the CDR3 reads TGTGCCAGCAGCGCGGGGGGCGGTCAGCCCCAGCATTTT. It encodes CASSAGGGQPQHF.

Concerning this clone: Additional DNA sequences in this sample encode the identical CDR3. The rearrangement links TRBV28 to TRBJ1-5; unclear D gene. V was trimmed by 5 bases and J by 6 bases, leaving 8 bases between them. CDR1 and CDR2 (germline): MDHEN, SYDVKM. The CDR3 spans 12 residues. The CDR3 loop reads CASSPLSQPQHF. DNA of the CDR3: TGTGCCAGCAGTCCCCTTAGTCAGCCCCAGCATTTT.

This chain connects TRBV7-2 to TRBJ2-5, with 12 positions matching TRBD2. V lost 4 bases to trimming and J lost 4 bases; unmatched junction nucleotides: 10. Germline V gives CDR1 SGHTA, CDR2 FQGNSA. CDR3 size: 17 residues. CDR3 amino acids: CASSSPSLAGGGETQYF. In DNA form, the CDR3 reads TGTGCCAGCAGCTCCCCCTCCCTAGCGGGAGGGGGAGAGACCCAGTACTTC. The whole variable domain, filled in from reference TRBV7-2 and TRBJ2-5, reads GAGVSQSPSNKVTEKGKDVELRCDPISGHTALYWYRQSLGQGLEFLIYFQGNSAPDKSGLPSDRFSAERTGGSVSTLTIQRTQQEDSAVYLCASSSPSLAGGGETQYFGPGTRLLVL.

In the case of this clone: Other DNA sequences in this sample translate to the same CDR3. DNA for the CDR3: TGTGCCAGCTCGCCGACTTCCTACGAGCAGTACTTC. It encodes CASSPTSYEQYF. J is TRBJ2-7 and V is TRBV18; D is undetermined. The V end lost 6 bases, the J end lost 1 base, and 7 bases lay between the germline ends. This CDR3 comprises 12 residues. Per the germline V gene, CDR1 is KGHSH and CDR2 is LQKENI.

The chain recombines TRBV5-4 with TRBJ2-2; D possibly corresponds to TRBD2 (7 bases). The ends were cut back, 4 bases at V and 2 bases at J, with 15 bases in the middle. The germline V gene has CDR1 SGHNT and CDR2 YYREEE (reference sequence). This CDR3 is 16 amino acids long. The CDR3, as DNA: TGTGCCAGCAGCGCCCGGGGGGCTAGCAACACCGGGGAGCTGTTTTTT. This encodes CASSARGASNTGELFF. The variable domain in full, completed from reference TRBV5-4 and TRBJ2-2, reads ETGVTQSPTHLIKTRGQQVTLRCSSQSGHNTVSWYQQALGQGPQFIFQYYREEENGRGNFPPRFSGLQFPNYSSELNVNALELDDSALYLCASSARGASNTGELFFGEGSRLTVL.

This sequence joins TRBV19 and TRBJ2-7; possible D gene TRBD2, 6 bases. Germline assignment: CDR1 LNHDA and CDR2 SQIVND (reference sequence). The CDR3 spans 13 residues. V was pared by 9 bases and J by 4 bases, with 16 bases between. CDR3 loop: CASGPRGGYEQYF. The CDR3, as DNA: TGTGCCAGCGGTCCTCGCGGAGGGTACGAGCAGTACTTC.